The TCR beta chain described here comes from a study of regulatory T cells in long-lasting Graves disease. This CDR3 has 13 amino acids. V was shortened by 2 bases and J by 2 bases, with 7 bases between the two germline ends. Germline CDR1 MNHEY, CDR2 SMNVEV (reference sequence). Time point: newly diagnosed GD, antithyroid drugs for less than 3 months. Extracted PBMC RNA gave rise to the TCR library. Libraries of TCR beta came from iRepertoire HTBI primers plus Arm-PCR of CDR3 regions. TCRdb redid the calling of the multiplex PCR reads with MiXCR, one entry per CDR3 protein. The sample shows under 700,000 distinct CDR3 sequences, about 16% of them seen only once. This sample also appeared in a second study, on T cells in Graves' hyperthyroidism and ophthalmopathy. That work adds: Subjects aged 18 to 65 presented with newly diagnosed hyperthyroidism of less than 2 months' duration.

The clonotype was recovered from a woman aged 35 to 60 with Graves disease. V gene TRBV27 combines with J gene TRBJ2-7; no clear D. Material: peripheral blood mononuclear cells (PBMCs), obtained at new diagnosis, from a patient treated with antithyroid drugs. The CDR3 protein is CASSLIPAYEQYF. In DNA, the CDR3 is TGTGCCAGCAGTTTAATCCCAGCCTACGAGCAGTACTTC.